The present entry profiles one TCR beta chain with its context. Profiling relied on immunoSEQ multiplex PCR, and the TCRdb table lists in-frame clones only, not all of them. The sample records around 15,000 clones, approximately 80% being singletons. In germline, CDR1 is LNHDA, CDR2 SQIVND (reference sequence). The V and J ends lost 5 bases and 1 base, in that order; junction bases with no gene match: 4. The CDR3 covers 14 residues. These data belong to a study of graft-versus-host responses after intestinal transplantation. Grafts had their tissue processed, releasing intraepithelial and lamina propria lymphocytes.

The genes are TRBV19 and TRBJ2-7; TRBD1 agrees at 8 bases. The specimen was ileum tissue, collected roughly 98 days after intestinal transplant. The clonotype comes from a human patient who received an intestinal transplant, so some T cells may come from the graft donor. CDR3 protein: CASSPGTGSYEQYF. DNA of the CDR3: TGTGCCAGTAGTCCTGGGACAGGTTCCTACGAGCAGTACTTC.